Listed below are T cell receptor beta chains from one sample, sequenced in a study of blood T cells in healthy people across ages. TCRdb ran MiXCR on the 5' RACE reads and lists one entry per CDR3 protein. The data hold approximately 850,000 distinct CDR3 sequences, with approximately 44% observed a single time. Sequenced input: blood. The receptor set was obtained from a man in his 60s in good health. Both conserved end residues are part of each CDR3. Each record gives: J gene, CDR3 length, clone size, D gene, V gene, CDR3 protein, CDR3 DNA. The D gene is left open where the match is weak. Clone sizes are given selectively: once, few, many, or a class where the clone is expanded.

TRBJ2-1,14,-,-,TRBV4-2,CASSRSGSQETQFF,TGTGCCAGCAGCCGGAGCGGTAGCCAAGAGACCCAGTTCTTC
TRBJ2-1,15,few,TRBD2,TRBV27,CASTTLGGPWNEQFF,TGTGCCAGCACCACCTTGGGAGGGCCTTGGAATGAGCAGTTCTTC
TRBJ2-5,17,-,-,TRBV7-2,CASSSPTRTVEEETQYF,TGTGCCAGCAGCTCCCCGACAAGGACGGTCGAGGAGGAGACCCAGTACTTC
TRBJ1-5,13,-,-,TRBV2,CASKRATNQPQHF,TGTGCCAGCAAGCGGGCAACTAATCAGCCCCAGCATTTT
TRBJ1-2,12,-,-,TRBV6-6,CASTSGNRGYTF,TGTGCCAGCACCTCCGGGAACCGTGGCTACACCTTC
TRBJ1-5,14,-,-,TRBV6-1,CASSEIIGNQPQHF,TGCGCCAGCAGTGAAATTATAGGAAATCAGCCCCAGCATTTT
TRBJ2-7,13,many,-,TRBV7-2,CASSLEGVYEQYF,TGTGCCAGCAGCTTAGAAGGCGTCTACGAGCAGTACTTC
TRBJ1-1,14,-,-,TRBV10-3,CAIGEPGLNTEAFF,TGTGCCATTGGAGAACCGGGACTGAACACTGAAGCTTTCTTT
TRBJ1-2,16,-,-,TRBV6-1,CASSGPEFGTLYGYTF,TGTGCCAGCAGTGGCCCGGAATTCGGGACACTCTATGGTTACACCTTC
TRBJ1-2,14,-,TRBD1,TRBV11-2,CASSSSGGFYGYTF,TGTGCCAGCAGCTCCTCAGGGGGCTTCTATGGCTACACCTTC
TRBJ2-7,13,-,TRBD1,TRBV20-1,CSAQGQGFYEQYF,TGCAGTGCTCAGGGACAGGGGTTTTACGAGCAGTACTTC
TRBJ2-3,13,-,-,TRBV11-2,CASSTNRIDTQYF,TGTGCCAGCAGCACTAACAGGATCGATACGCAGTATTTT
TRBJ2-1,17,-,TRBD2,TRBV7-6,CASSPRAPGLLYNEQFF,TGTGCCAGCAGCCCGCGAGCTCCGGGACTACTCTACAATGAGCAGTTCTTC
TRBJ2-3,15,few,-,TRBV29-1,CSVEGTDGDTDTQYF,TGCAGCGTTGAAGGAACGGACGGAGACACAGATACGCAGTATTTT
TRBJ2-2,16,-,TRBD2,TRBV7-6,CASSISASGDTGELFF,TGTGCCAGCAGCATTTCGGCTAGCGGTGACACCGGGGAGCTGTTTTTT
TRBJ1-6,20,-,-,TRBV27,CASSSARVSMFRSYNSPLHF,TGTGCCAGCAGTAGTGCGAGGGTATCGATGTTCCGCTCCTATAATTCACCCCTCCACTTT
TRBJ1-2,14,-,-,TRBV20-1,CGASKGRGSPGYTF,TGCGGTGCGTCTAAGGGACGGGGATCTCCTGGCTACACCTTC
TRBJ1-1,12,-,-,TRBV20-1,CSAVRGNTEAFF,TGCAGTGCTGTTCGGGGTAACACTGAAGCTTTCTTT
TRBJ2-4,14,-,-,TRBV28,CASSLGSDQGPMYF,TGTGCCAGCAGTTTAGGGTCGGACCAGGGGCCGATGTACTTC
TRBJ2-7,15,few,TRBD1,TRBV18,CASSLTGTGVNEQYF,TGTGCCAGCTCACTCACCGGGACAGGGGTTAACGAGCAGTACTTC
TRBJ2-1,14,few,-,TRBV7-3,CASSFGGSRNEQFF,TGTGCCAGCAGCTTTGGGGGAAGCCGCAATGAGCAGTTCTTC
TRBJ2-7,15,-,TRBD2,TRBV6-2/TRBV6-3,CASSTSGESSYEQYF,TGTGCCAGCAGTACTAGCGGGGAGAGCTCCTACGAGCAGTACTTC
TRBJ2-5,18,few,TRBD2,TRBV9,CASSLRGRLAGGQETQYF,TGTGCCAGCAGCCTCCGAGGTCGACTAGCGGGGGGCCAAGAGACCCAGTACTTC
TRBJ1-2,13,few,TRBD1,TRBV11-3,CASSPGRGHGYTF,TGTGCCAGCAGCCCCGGCAGGGGGCATGGCTACACCTTC
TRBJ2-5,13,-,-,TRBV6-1,CASFSRSQETQYF,TGTGCCAGCTTTAGCAGGAGCCAAGAGACCCAGTACTTC
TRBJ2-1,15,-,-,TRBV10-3,CAISESATAENEQFF,TGTGCCATCAGTGAGTCCGCAACGGCCGAAAATGAGCAGTTCTTC
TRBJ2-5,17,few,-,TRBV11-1,CASSNGLQGAREETQYF,TGTGCCAGCAGTAACGGACTACAGGGAGCGAGGGAAGAGACCCAGTACTTC
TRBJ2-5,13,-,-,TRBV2,CASSPDLEETQYF,TGTGCCAGCAGCCCGGACCTGGAAGAGACCCAGTACTTC
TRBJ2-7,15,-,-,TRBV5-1,CASSTQAGQSYEQYF,TGCGCCAGCAGCACCCAGGCAGGGCAAAGCTACGAGCAGTACTTC
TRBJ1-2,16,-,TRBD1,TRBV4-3,CASSQDTGARGYGYTF,TGCGCCAGCAGCCAGGACACAGGGGCGCGGGGCTATGGCTACACCTTC
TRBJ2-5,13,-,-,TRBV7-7,CASSPTLYETQYF,TGTGCCAGCAGTCCTACCCTATACGAGACCCAGTACTTC
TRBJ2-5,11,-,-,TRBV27,CASSYLEEQYF,TGTGCCAGCAGTTATCTAGAAGAGCAGTACTTC
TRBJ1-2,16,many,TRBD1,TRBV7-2,CASSPQTGSLIYGYTF,TGTGCCAGCAGCCCGCAGACAGGGAGTTTAATCTATGGCTACACCTTC
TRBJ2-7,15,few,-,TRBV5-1,CASSLVGGGDYEQYF,TGCGCCAGCAGCTTGGTTGGAGGGGGGGACTACGAGCAGTACTTC
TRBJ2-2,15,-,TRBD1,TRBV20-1,CSARKTGGNTGELFF,TGCAGTGCTAGAAAGACAGGGGGGAACACCGGGGAGCTGTTTTTT
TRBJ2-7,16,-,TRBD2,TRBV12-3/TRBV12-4,CASSSAWGAGGYEQYF,TGTGCCAGCAGTTCCGCCTGGGGGGCGGGGGGCTACGAGCAGTACTTC
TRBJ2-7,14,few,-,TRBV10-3,CAISEARTSYEQYF,TGTGCCATCAGTGAGGCACGAACCTCCTACGAGCAGTACTTC